The next 29 T cell receptor beta chains were all read from a single sample in a study of blood T cell repertoires in COVID-19. This table comes from immunoSEQ multiplex PCR, and its TCRdb copy is limited to in-frame clones, with some not included. Among under 150,000 clones listed, 65% to 90% were seen once. The sequenced sample was peripheral blood. Receptors were obtained from an elderly man with acute or convalescent COVID-19.

The chain has TRBV5-1 and TRBJ1-1, with TRBD1 matching over 8 bases. Germline lookup yields CDR1 SGHRS and CDR2 YFSETQ. This CDR3 region has 14 residues. V lost 2 bases, J lost 1 base, and 1 base stayed unmatched. CDR3 sequence reads: CASSLGTGNTEAFF. Written as DNA, the CDR3 is TGCGCCAGCAGCTTAGGGACAGGGAACACTGAAGCTTTCTTT. Drawing the rest from reference TRBV5-1 and TRBJ1-1, the complete variable domain is KAGVTQTPRYLIKTRGQQVTLSCSPISGHRSVSWYQQTPGQGLQFLFEYFSETQRNKGNFPGRFSGRQFSNSRSEMNVSTLELGDSALYLCASSLGTGNTEAFFGQGTRLTVV.

This chain uses TRBV3-1 (or the pseudogene TRBV3-2) with TRBJ2-1; 14 positions agree with TRBD2. The CDR3 runs 17 residues. J was trimmed by 7 bases and V by 4 bases; bases with no gene match: 9. Per the germline V gene, CDR1 is LGHDT and CDR2 is YNNKEL (reference sequence). The CDR3 sequence is CASSPATSGRVRNEQFF. CDR3 nucleotide sequence: TGTGCCAGCAGCCCCGCGACTAGCGGGAGGGTACGGAATGAGCAGTTCTTC.

V is TRBV6-5 and J is TRBJ2-7, with 9 bases aligning to TRBD1. The V gene end was trimmed by 6 bases and the J gene end by 7 bases; junction bases not matched to a gene: 10. The CDR3 consists of 14 residues. Germline V CDR1 and CDR2: MNHEY, SVGAGI. The CDR3 DNA follows: TGTGCCAGCAGGACCGGGACAGGGACGTCGGAGCAGTACTTC. Translating gives CASRTGTGTSEQYF.

V is TRBV7-8 and J is TRBJ1-5; the D gene is possibly TRBD1 (5 bases). The ends were cut back, 6 bases at V and 10 bases at J, with 13 bases in the middle. The V gene's germline CDR1 is SGHVS and CDR2 FQNEAQ. The length of the CDR3 is 12 residues. In DNA form, the CDR3 reads TGTGCCAGCAGAGCTAGCGGGGGACCCCAGCATTTT. Its translation: CASRASGGPQHF.

This clone was seen just once. V usage is TRBV27 and J usage is TRBJ2-5; D perhaps matches TRBD2 (6 bases). CDR1 is MNHEY, CDR2 SMNVEV, per germline (reference sequence). Trimming removed 7 bases at V and 4 bases at J, with 19 bases between. The CDR3 loop spans 15 amino acids. DNA of the CDR3: TGTGCCAGCATGGTACGGCTAGGAGGGCGAGAGACCCAGTACTTC. Amino acid sequence: CASMVRLGGRETQYF.

This clone was detected only once. This rearrangement joins TRBV3-1 (or the pseudogene TRBV3-2) to TRBJ2-7, with D tentatively TRBD2 (6 bases). Germline CDR1 and CDR2: LGHDT and YNNKEL (reference sequence). The CDR3 length is 15 residues. V was shortened by 3 bases and J by 0 bases, with 12 bases between the two germline ends. The CDR3 region is CASSQGSGPSYEQYF. CDR3 bases: TGTGCCAGCAGCCAGGGTAGCGGCCCCTCCTACGAGCAGTACTTC.

This chain links TRBV3-1 (or the pseudogene TRBV3-2) with TRBJ2-3; 9 bases map to TRBD2. Trimming cost V 1 base and J 1 base; bases outside gene matches: 3. Germline lookup yields CDR1 LGHDT and CDR2 YNNKEL (reference sequence). CDR3 length: 16 amino acids. The CDR3 here is CASSQVAGVGTDTQYF. CDR3 DNA: TGTGCCAGCAGCCAAGTAGCGGGAGTGGGCACAGATACGCAGTATTTT.

The chain has TRBV18 and TRBJ1-4; no definite D call. Germline CDR1 reads KGHSH; CDR2 reads LQKENI. The CDR3 runs 16 residues. Trimming removed 6 bases from V and 5 bases from J, with 19 bases in between. The CDR3 nucleotides read TGTGCCAGCTCCCGATCGCGGGCAGCTTTAAATGAAAAACTGTTTTTT. It codes for CASSRSRAALNEKLFF.

This clone is a singleton in its sample. The chain has TRBV6-1 and TRBJ1-1; no definite D call. This CDR3 region has 17 residues. Germline-derived CDR1 and CDR2 are MNHNS and SASEGT. Deletions cut 0 bases from V and 2 bases from J, with 16 bases between. The CDR3 DNA sequence: TGTGCCAGCAGTGAAGCGGTCGGTTATGAGGGTAACACTGAAGCTTTCTTT. As protein: CASSEAVGYEGNTEAFF.

The gene calls are TRBV20-1 and TRBJ1-1; no firm D call. From germline, CDR1 is DFQATT and CDR2 SNEGSKA (reference sequence). V lost 3 bases, J lost 2 bases, and 10 bases lay in between. The CDR3 is 13 amino acids. Written as DNA, the CDR3 is TGCAGTGCTAGTAGTCAGGTCAACACTGAAGCTTTCTTT. Its translation is CSASSQVNTEAFF.

The rearrangement links TRBV24-1 to TRBJ2-3; D is ambiguous. This CDR3 has 13 amino acids. Per the germline V gene, CDR1 is KGHDR and CDR2 is SFDVKD. V shed 4 bases and J shed 2 bases, with 6 bases lying between them. CDR3 coding DNA: TGTGCCACCAGTGAGCACTTCACAGATACGCAGTATTTT. Protein product: CATSEHFTDTQYF.

This clone was counted once. The chain recombines TRBV9 with TRBJ1-1; a possible D gene is TRBD1 (5 bases). V shed 4 bases and J shed 3 bases, with 13 bases lying between them. The V gene's germline CDR1 is SGDLS and CDR2 YYNGEE. The CDR3 loop spans 14 amino acids. Here the CDR3 reads CASSTPDSYTEAFF. In DNA form, the CDR3 reads TGTGCCAGCAGCACTCCAGACAGTTACACTGAAGCTTTCTTT.

The V gene is TRBV7-9, the J gene TRBJ1-1; no definite D call. Germline V gives CDR1 SEHNR, CDR2 FQNEAQ (reference sequence). The ends were cut back, 4 bases at V and 6 bases at J, with 15 bases in the middle. The CDR3 totals 14 residues. The CDR3 DNA sequence: TGTGCCAGCAGCTCAAACGTCCGACTTCCTGAAGCTTTCTTT. It codes for CASSSNVRLPEAFF.

The genes are TRBV9 and TRBJ1-5; no clear D. The CDR3 contains 14 residues. Germline assignment: CDR1 SGDLS and CDR2 YYNGEE. Between the trimmed V and J ends, which lost 4 bases and 9 bases, there was a span of 17 bases. CDR3 bases: TGTGCCAGCAGCCCAGAGGGAGCTGGAGGGCCCCAGCATTTT. Its translation is CASSPEGAGGPQHF. Full variable domain (rest looked up from reference TRBV9 and TRBJ1-5): DSGVTQTPKHLITATGQRVTLRCSPRSGDLSVYWYQQSLDQGLQFLIQYYNGEERAKGNILERFSAQQFPDLHSELNLSSLELGDSALYFCASSPEGAGGPQHFGDGTRLSIL.

The chain couples TRBV2 to TRBJ2-4; D gene ambiguous. The CDR3 totals 13 residues. V was cut by 7 bases and J by 8 bases, with 15 bases left in between. Germline V lookup: CDR1 SNHLY, CDR2 FYNNEI. CDR3 sequence (DNA): TGTGCCAGCATCCTGAACCTCAGTGACATTCAGTACTTC. Translated, it gives CASILNLSDIQYF.

This chain uses TRBV14 with TRBJ1-4; 9 bases agree with TRBD1. The ends lost 4 bases at V and 8 bases at J; junction bases unmatched: 8. The CDR3 sequence is 15 residues long. Germline CDR1 is SGHDN and CDR2 is FVKESK. This chain's CDR3 is CASSLLGQGYEKLFF. In nucleotides, the CDR3 is TGTGCCAGCAGCCTGCTAGGACAGGGGTACGAAAAACTGTTTTTT.

This clone was counted between two and nine times. The rearrangement joins TRBV5-6 to TRBJ2-2, with 7 bases that match TRBD2. CDR1 SGHDT and CDR2 YYEEEE come from the germline V gene. The CDR3 length is 16 residues. J was trimmed by 2 bases and V by 6 bases; bases with no gene match: 10. CDR3 in amino acids: CASTTGTTANTGELFF. CDR3 in DNA: TGTGCCAGCACCACCGGGACTACCGCTAACACCGGGGAGCTGTTTTTT. The whole variable domain, filled in from reference TRBV5-6 and TRBJ2-2, reads DAGVTQSPTHLIKTRGQQVTLRCSPKSGHDTVSWYQQALGQGPQFIFQYYEEEERQRGNFPDRFSGHQFPNYSSELNVNALLLGDSALYLCASTTGTTANTGELFFGEGSRLTVL.

V gene TRBV6-1 combines with J gene TRBJ2-5; a possible D gene is TRBD2 (6 bases). Germline V lookup: CDR1 MNHNS, CDR2 SASEGT. Trimming cost V 0 bases and J 4 bases, with 24 bases left between them. The CDR3 totals 19 residues. In DNA, the CDR3 is TGTGCCAGCAGTGAAGCGGGCTTCTGGAACGGGGGTTTACTAGAGACCCAGTACTTC. Amino acids: CASSEAGFWNGGLLETQYF.

The chain is built from TRBV19 and TRBJ2-1; 10 positions agree with TRBD1. This CDR3 is 13 amino acids long. CDR1 and CDR2 from the germline V gene are LNHDA and SQIVND (reference sequence). J gave up 5 bases and V 7 bases, and 2 bases lay outside the gene matches. CDR3 DNA: TGTGCCAGTAAGGACAGGGGGGACAATGAGCAGTTCTTC. Residues: CASKDRGDNEQFF.

The chain couples TRBV4-3 to TRBJ2-3; 9 bases align to TRBD1. V was clipped by 2 bases and J by 3 bases; unmatched bases: 6. Germline assignment: CDR1 LGHNA and CDR2 YSLEER. The CDR3 is 16 amino acids. In DNA, the CDR3 is TGCGCCAGCAGCCAATCCTCGACAGGGGGGACAGATACGCAGTATTTT. This sequence encodes CASSQSSTGGTDTQYF.

The chain carries TRBV3-1 (or the pseudogene TRBV3-2) and TRBJ1-6, with a weak D call TRBD1 (5 bases). The germline V gene has CDR1 LGHDT and CDR2 YNNKEL (reference sequence). This CDR3 is 16 amino acids long. Trimming cost V 1 base and J 4 bases, with 11 bases left between them. For the CDR3, the DNA is TGTGCCAGCAGCCAAGGAACAGGCCGATATAATTCACCCCTCCACTTT. This gives the protein CASSQGTGRYNSPLHF.

In its sample, this clone was seen once. The rearrangement uses TRBV5-1 and TRBJ1-3; D is ambiguous. The V end lost 0 bases, the J end lost 0 bases, and 10 bases lay between the germline ends. Germline CDR1 reads SGHRS; CDR2 reads YFSETQ. The CDR3 totals 16 residues. CDR3 region: CASSLGGTRSGNTIYF. The CDR3 region has the DNA TGCGCCAGCAGCTTGGGTGGCACCCGCTCTGGAAACACCATATATTTT. Combining the CDR3 with reference TRBV5-1 and TRBJ1-3 gives the whole variable domain KAGVTQTPRYLIKTRGQQVTLSCSPISGHRSVSWYQQTPGQGLQFLFEYFSETQRNKGNFPGRFSGRQFSNSRSEMNVSTLELGDSALYLCASSLGGTRSGNTIYFGEGSWLTVV.

The gene calls are TRBV2 and TRBJ1-1; D call uncertain. The CDR3 runs 13 residues. The V end lost 0 bases, the J end lost 4 bases, and 6 bases lay between the germline ends. Germline V gene data show CDR1 as SNHLY and CDR2 as FYNNEI. The CDR3 is CASSEAGSTEAFF. The DNA of the CDR3 is TGTGCCAGCAGTGAAGCAGGGAGCACTGAAGCTTTCTTT.

The chain recombines TRBV7-9 with TRBJ2-7; the match to TRBD1 covers 7 bases. Germline trimming cut 4 bases from V and 2 bases from J; bases unmatched to any gene: 5. The CDR3 sequence is 14 residues long. CDR1 SEHNR and CDR2 FQNEAQ come from the germline V gene (reference sequence). CDR3 sequence reads: CASSSTDRAYEQYF. CDR3 DNA sequence: TGTGCCAGCAGCTCTACCGACAGGGCCTACGAGCAGTACTTC.

The CDR3 bases are TGTGCCAGCAGCCGACGGACAGGGAGCGCCACCGGGGAGCTGTTTTTT. The encoded protein is CASSRRTGSATGELFF. V usage is TRBV2 and J usage is TRBJ2-2, with TRBD1 identical over 8 bases. After removal of 6 bases from V and 4 bases from J, the junction contained 10 bases not matched to a gene. The CDR3 contains 16 residues. From germline, CDR1 is SNHLY and CDR2 FYNNEI.

The chain links TRBV4-1 to TRBJ2-3; a possible D gene is TRBD1 (6 bases). Germline values: CDR1 MGHRA, CDR2 YSYEKL. This CDR3 spans 14 amino acids. V was clipped by 2 bases and J by 4 bases, with 10 bases between them. The CDR3 DNA sequence: TGCGCCAGCAGCCAACCTGGGGGCGCAGATACGCAGTATTTT. This sequence encodes CASSQPGGADTQYF.

The chain recombines TRBV18 with TRBJ1-5; TRBD1 aligns across 10 bases. The germline V gene has CDR1 KGHSH and CDR2 LQKENI. Germline trimming cut 3 bases from V and 0 bases from J; bases unmatched to any gene: 8. The length of the CDR3 is 18 residues. The CDR3 loop is CASSPSGTGVNSNQPQHF. The CDR3 coding sequence is TGTGCCAGCTCACCCTCCGGGACAGGGGTGAATAGCAATCAGCCCCAGCATTTT.

This clone showed up just a few times. This chain uses TRBV6-6 with TRBJ2-5; 11 bases agree with TRBD1. V lost 5 bases to trimming and J lost 5 bases; unmatched junction nucleotides: 10. This CDR3 is built from 16 residues. The germline V gene encodes CDR1 MNHNY and CDR2 SVGAGI (reference sequence). CDR3 DNA: TGTGCCAGCAGTCCCCAAGGACAGGGGGCTCGGGAGACCCAGTACTTC. Encoded protein: CASSPQGQGARETQYF.

The chain recombines TRBV19 with TRBJ2-6; 11 bases are a match to TRBD1. Germline values: CDR1 LNHDA, CDR2 SQIVND (reference sequence). This CDR3 is 15 amino acids long. CDR3 region: CSSGTGGGGANVLTF. The CDR3 DNA sequence: TGTTCCTCCGGGACAGGGGGTGGTGGGGCCAACGTCCTGACTTTC.